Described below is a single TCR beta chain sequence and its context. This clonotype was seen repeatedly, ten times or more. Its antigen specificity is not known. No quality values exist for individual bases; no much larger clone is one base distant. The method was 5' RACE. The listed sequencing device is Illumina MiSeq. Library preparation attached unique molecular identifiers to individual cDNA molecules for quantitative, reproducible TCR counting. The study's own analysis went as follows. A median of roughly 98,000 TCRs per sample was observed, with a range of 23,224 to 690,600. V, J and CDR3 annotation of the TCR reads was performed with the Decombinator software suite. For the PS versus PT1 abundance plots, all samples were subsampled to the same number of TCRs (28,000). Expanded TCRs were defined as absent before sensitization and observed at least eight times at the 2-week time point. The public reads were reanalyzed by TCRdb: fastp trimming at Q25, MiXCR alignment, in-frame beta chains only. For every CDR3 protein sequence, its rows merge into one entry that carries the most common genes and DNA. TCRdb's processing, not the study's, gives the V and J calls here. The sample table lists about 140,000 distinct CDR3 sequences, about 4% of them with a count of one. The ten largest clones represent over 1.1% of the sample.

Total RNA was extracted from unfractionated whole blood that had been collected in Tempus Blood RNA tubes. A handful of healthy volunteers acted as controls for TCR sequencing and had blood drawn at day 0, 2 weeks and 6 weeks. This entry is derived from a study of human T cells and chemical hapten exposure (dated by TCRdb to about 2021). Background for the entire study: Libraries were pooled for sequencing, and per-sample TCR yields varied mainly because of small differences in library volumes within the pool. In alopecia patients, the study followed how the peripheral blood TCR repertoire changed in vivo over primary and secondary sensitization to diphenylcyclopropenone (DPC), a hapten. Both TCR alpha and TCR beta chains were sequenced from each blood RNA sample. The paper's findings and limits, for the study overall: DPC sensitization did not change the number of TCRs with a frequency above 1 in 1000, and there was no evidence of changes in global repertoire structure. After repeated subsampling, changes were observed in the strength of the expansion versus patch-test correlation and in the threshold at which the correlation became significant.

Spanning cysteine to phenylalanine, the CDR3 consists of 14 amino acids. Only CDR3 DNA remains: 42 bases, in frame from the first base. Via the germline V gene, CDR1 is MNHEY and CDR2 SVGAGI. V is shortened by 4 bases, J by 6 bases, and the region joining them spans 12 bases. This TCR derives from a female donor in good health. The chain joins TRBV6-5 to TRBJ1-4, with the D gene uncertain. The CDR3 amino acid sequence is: CASSSSFAHEKLFF. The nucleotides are TGTGCCAGCAGTTCTTCTTTCGCACATGAAAAACTGTTTTTT.